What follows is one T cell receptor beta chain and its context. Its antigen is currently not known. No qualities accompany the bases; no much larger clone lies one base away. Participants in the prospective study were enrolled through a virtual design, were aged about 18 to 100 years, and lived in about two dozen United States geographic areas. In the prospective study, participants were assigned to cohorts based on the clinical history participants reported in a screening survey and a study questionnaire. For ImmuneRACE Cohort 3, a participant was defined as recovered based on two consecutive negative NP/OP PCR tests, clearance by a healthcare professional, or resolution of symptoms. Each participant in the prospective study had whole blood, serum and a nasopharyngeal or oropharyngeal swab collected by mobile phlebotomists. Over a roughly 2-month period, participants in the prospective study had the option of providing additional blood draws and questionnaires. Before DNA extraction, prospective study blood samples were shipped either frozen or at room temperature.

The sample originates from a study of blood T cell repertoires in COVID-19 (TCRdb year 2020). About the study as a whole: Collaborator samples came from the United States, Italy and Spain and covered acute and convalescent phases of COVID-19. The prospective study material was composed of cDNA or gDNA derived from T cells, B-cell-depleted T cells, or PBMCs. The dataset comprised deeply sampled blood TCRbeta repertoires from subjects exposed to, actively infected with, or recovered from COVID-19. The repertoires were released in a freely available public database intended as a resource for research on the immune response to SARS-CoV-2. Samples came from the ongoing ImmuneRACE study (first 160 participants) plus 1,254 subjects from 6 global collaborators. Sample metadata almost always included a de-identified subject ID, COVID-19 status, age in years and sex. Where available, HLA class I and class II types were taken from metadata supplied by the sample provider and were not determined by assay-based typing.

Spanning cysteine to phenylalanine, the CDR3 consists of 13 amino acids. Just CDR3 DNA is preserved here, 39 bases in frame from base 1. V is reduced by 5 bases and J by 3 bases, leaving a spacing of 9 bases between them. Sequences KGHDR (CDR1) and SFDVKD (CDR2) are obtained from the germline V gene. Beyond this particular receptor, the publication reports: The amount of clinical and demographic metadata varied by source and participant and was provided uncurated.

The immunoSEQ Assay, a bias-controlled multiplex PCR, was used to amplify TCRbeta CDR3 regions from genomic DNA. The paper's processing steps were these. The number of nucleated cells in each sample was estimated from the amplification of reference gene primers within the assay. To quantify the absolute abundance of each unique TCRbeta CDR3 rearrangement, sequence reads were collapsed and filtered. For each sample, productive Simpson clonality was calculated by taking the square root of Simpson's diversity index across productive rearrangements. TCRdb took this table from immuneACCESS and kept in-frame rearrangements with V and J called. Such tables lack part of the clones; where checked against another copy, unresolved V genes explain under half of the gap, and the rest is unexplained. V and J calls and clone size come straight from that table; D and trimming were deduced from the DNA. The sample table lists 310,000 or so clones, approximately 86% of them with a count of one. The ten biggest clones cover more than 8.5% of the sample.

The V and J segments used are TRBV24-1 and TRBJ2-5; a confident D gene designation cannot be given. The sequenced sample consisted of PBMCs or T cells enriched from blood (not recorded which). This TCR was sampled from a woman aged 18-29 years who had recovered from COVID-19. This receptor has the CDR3 CATSGTAEETQYF. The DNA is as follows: TGTGCCACCAGTGGAACTGCCGAAGAGACCCAGTACTTC.